These 22 T cell receptor beta chains share one sample of origin, sequenced in a study of blood T cell repertoires in COVID-19. The repertoire was sequenced with immunoSEQ multiplex PCR; TCRdb's copy has only in-frame clones and lacks some. The sample contains 65,000 to 90,000 clones, around four fifths of which appear only once. Sequencing used peripheral blood. The receptor source for this set is a man at least 80 years old with active or convalescent COVID-19.

The V call is TRBV5-6, the J call TRBJ1-2; D ambiguous. The germline V and J ends were trimmed by 0 bases and 2 bases, with 11 bases remaining between them. Per germline, CDR1 SGHDT and CDR2 YYEEEE. This CDR3 contains 15 residues. For the CDR3, the DNA is TGTGCCAGCAGCTTGGTGGCGGCCCAGAACTATGGCTACACCTTC. Amino acids: CASSLVAAQNYGYTF.

This chain uses TRBV9 with TRBJ2-6, with no clear D. The CDR3 totals 15 residues. The V end was cut by 4 bases, the J end by 0 bases, with 8 bases between. Germline V gives CDR1 SGDLS, CDR2 YYNGEE. The CDR3 coding sequence is TGTGCCAGCAGCCCCTTATCCTCTGGGGCCAACGTCCTGACTTTC. Amino acids: CASSPLSSGANVLTF.

V and J are TRBV5-4 and TRBJ2-1, with 7 bases identical to TRBD1. Trimming cost V 4 bases and J 0 bases; bases outside gene matches: 16. The germline V gene encodes CDR1 SGHNT and CDR2 YYREEE (reference sequence). The CDR3 consists of 19 residues. CDR3 in amino acids: CASSPNPRPGGSSYNEQFF. CDR3 in DNA: TGTGCCAGCAGCCCGAACCCACGTCCAGGGGGAAGCTCCTACAATGAGCAGTTCTTC. The whole variable domain, remainder taken from reference TRBV5-4 and TRBJ2-1, is ETGVTQSPTHLIKTRGQQVTLRCSSQSGHNTVSWYQQALGQGPQFIFQYYREEENGRGNFPPRFSGLQFPNYSSELNVNALELDDSALYLCASSPNPRPGGSSYNEQFFGPGTRLTVL.

In DNA, the CDR3 is TGTGCCTGGAGCGTAACTGGACTCCCACCATACGAGCAGTACTTC. Translating gives CAWSVTGLPPYEQYF. The chain carries TRBV30 and TRBJ2-7; possibly TRBD2 for D (5 bases). The V gene's germline CDR1 is GTSNPN and CDR2 SVGIG (reference sequence). CDR3 length equals 15 residues. Trimming shortened V by 3 bases and J by 4 bases, and 19 bases separated the two germline ends.

This rearrangement joins TRBV7-8 to TRBJ2-3; TRBD1 matches 7 bases. The V and J ends lost 5 bases and 5 bases, in that order; junction bases with no gene match: 13. The CDR3 length is 16 residues. Per the germline V gene, CDR1 is SGHVS and CDR2 is FQNEAQ. The CDR3, as DNA: TGTGCCAGCAGCCCGGACAGGACCCGATTCCAAGATACGCAGTATTTT. Protein product: CASSPDRTRFQDTQYF. The whole variable domain, filled in from reference TRBV7-8 and TRBJ2-3, reads GAGVSQSPRYKVAKRGQDVALRCDPISGHVSLFWYQQALGQGPEFLTYFQNEAQLDKSGLPSDRFFAERPEGSVSTLKIQRTQQEDSAVYLCASSPDRTRFQDTQYFGPGTRLTVL.

This chain links TRBV27 with TRBJ1-4; 9 bases are shared with TRBD1. The CDR3 is 16 amino acids. V lost 5 bases and J lost 2; bases outside the gene matches: 6. CDR1 is MNHEY, CDR2 SMNVEV, per germline (reference sequence). CDR3 residues: CASSSGTGLTNEKLFF. In DNA, the CDR3 is TGTGCCAGCAGTAGCGGGACAGGGTTGACTAATGAAAAACTGTTTTTT. The full variable domain, its missing parts supplied by reference TRBV27 and TRBJ1-4, is EAQVTQNPRYLITVTGKKLTVTCSQNMNHEYMSWYRQDPGLGLRQIYYSMNVEVTDKGDVPEGYKVSRKEKRNFPLILESPSPNQTSLYFCASSSGTGLTNEKLFFGSGTQLSVL.

This clone has only a few counts. This chain connects TRBV12-3 or TRBV12-4 to TRBJ1-5; D gene uncertain. The CDR3 consists of 12 residues. The ends were cut back, 4 bases at V and 7 bases at J, with 8 bases in the middle. This CDR3 reads CASSWAGQPQHF. CDR3 sequence (DNA): TGTGCCAGCAGTTGGGCAGGCCAGCCCCAGCATTTT.

V and J are TRBV7-9 and TRBJ2-1; D is possibly TRBD2 (6 bases). Germline V lookup: CDR1 SEHNR, CDR2 FQNEAQ (reference sequence). CDR3 length equals 15 residues. V was shortened by 3 bases and J by 7 bases, with 16 bases between the two germline ends. CDR3 sequence: CASSLSGSQGNEQFF. In nucleotides, the CDR3 is TGTGCCAGCAGCTTGTCCGGGAGCCAAGGAAATGAGCAGTTCTTC. Full variable domain (rest looked up from reference TRBV7-9 and TRBJ2-1): DTGVSQNPRHKITKRGQNVTFRCDPISEHNRLYWYRQTLGQGPEFLTYFQNEAQLEKSRLLSDRFSAERPKGSFSTLEIQRTEQGDSAMYLCASSLSGSQGNEQFFGPGTRLTVL.

The chain recombines TRBV7-2 with TRBJ1-5; the D is unclear. The CDR3 is made up of 13 amino acids. Trimming removed 1 base from V and 7 bases from J, with 8 bases in between. CDR1 is SGHTA and CDR2 is FQGNSA in the germline V gene. CDR3 in amino acids: CASSLDGLQPQHF. CDR3 nucleotides: TGTGCCAGCAGCTTAGACGGGTTACAGCCCCAGCATTTT.

CDR3 region: CASSQDRPDTGELFF. In DNA form, the CDR3 reads TGCGCCAGCAGCCAAGACAGGCCCGACACCGGGGAGCTGTTTTTT. The V call is TRBV4-3, the J call TRBJ2-2; D is undetermined. Per the germline V gene, CDR1 is LGHNA and CDR2 is YSLEER. The V and J ends lost 0 bases and 3 bases respectively, with 8 bases between them. This CDR3 has 15 residues.

V and J are TRBV5-4 and TRBJ2-6; D may be TRBD1 (5 bases). The germline V gene has CDR1 SGHNT and CDR2 YYREEE (reference sequence). Trimming took off 2 bases at V and 0 bases at J, with 15 bases between the two ends. CDR3 length: 18 amino acids. CDR3 residues: CASSFRQLTFSGANVLTF. Written as DNA, the CDR3 is TGTGCCAGCAGCTTCCGACAGTTGACTTTCTCTGGGGCCAACGTCCTGACTTTC.

V is TRBV5-5 and J is TRBJ1-4; D perhaps matches TRBD1 (6 bases). Germline CDR1 is SGHKS and CDR2 is YYEKEE (reference sequence). This CDR3 comprises 13 residues. Trimming stripped 2 bases from V and 8 bases from J, with 10 bases between. CDR3 region: CASSFGTKEKLFF. The DNA of the CDR3 is TGTGCCAGCAGCTTTGGGACAAAAGAAAAACTGTTTTTT.

The J gene is TRBJ1-2, the V gene TRBV5-4; D call uncertain. V was shortened by 4 bases and J by 4 bases, with 5 bases between the two germline ends. CDR1 and CDR2 from the germline V gene are SGHNT and YYREEE (reference sequence). The length of the CDR3 is 11 residues. The CDR3 bases are TGTGCCAGCAGCGGCATCTATGGCTACACCTTC. Amino acids: CASSGIYGYTF.

The V call is TRBV30, the J call TRBJ1-6, with D tentatively TRBD1 (6 bases). The CDR3 contains 16 residues. The V and J ends lost 2 bases and 4 bases respectively, with 15 bases between them. Germline assignment: CDR1 GTSNPN and CDR2 SVGIG (reference sequence). The CDR3 loop is CAWSRSGAKYNSPLHF. DNA of the CDR3: TGTGCCTGGAGTAGGTCAGGGGCGAAATATAATTCACCCCTCCACTTT.

CDR3 sequence reads: CAISATSEPTGDTQYF. The CDR3 DNA sequence: TGTGCCATCAGTGCTACTAGCGAACCCACGGGGGATACGCAGTATTTT. This chain connects TRBV10-3 to TRBJ2-3, with 7 bases fitting TRBD2. This CDR3 has 16 amino acids. Per germline, CDR1 ENHRY and CDR2 SYGVKD. V was pared by 4 bases and J by 6 bases, with 13 bases of the junction left unmatched.

The chain employs TRBV4-2 and TRBJ1-5; 8 bases map to TRBD1. V gave up 6 bases and J gave up 5 bases; unmatched junction bases: 3. This CDR3 spans 13 amino acids. Germline CDR1 LGHNA, CDR2 YNFKEQ. The CDR3 region has the DNA TGTGCCAGCAGAGGGACAGGTGATCAGCCCCAGCATTTT. Translated, it gives CASRGTGDQPQHF.

The chain joins TRBV2 to TRBJ2-7; 11 nucleotides match TRBD2. Germline V gene lookup returns CDR1 SNHLY and CDR2 FYNNEI. The CDR3 contains 15 residues. V lost 2 bases to trimming and J lost 6 bases; unmatched junction nucleotides: 6. CDR3 sequence (DNA): TGTGCCAGCAGTGAATTCGGGACTAGCGGCCTCGAGCAGTACTTC. Translating it yields CASSEFGTSGLEQYF.

The DNA of the CDR3 is TGTGCCTGGAGTGCGTCTAGCGGGGGGGTTAGGAAAGAGCAGTACTTC. Protein: CAWSASSGGVRKEQYF. This sequence joins TRBV30 and TRBJ2-7, with TRBD2 identical over 12 bases. Trimming cost V 1 base and J 7 bases; bases outside gene matches: 11. The germline CDR1 and CDR2 sequences are GTSNPN and SVGIG (reference sequence). This CDR3 has 16 amino acids.

The rearrangement uses TRBV19 and TRBJ1-2; 12 bases line up with TRBD1. Germline CDR1 is LNHDA and CDR2 is SQIVND (reference sequence). The CDR3 extends over 15 amino acids. V gave up 6 bases and J gave up 7 bases; unmatched junction bases: 9. CDR3 region: CASRVAGTGGFGYTF. The CDR3 nucleotides are TGTGCCAGTAGGGTTGCCGGGACAGGGGGCTTTGGCTACACCTTC.

This chain connects TRBV10-3 to TRBJ1-1; 10 bases are a match to TRBD1. The V gene end was trimmed by 10 bases and the J gene end by 5 bases; junction bases not matched to a gene: 4. The CDR3 is 12 residues long. In germline, CDR1 is ENHRY, CDR2 SYGVKD. The CDR3 loop reads CATKDRGTEAFF. In DNA form, the CDR3 reads TGTGCCACTAAGGACAGGGGGACTGAAGCTTTCTTT.

The CDR3 bases are TGTGCCTGGACTCAGACAGCCTCAAACTATGGCTACACCTTC. Protein sequence: CAWTQTASNYGYTF. This rearrangement joins TRBV30 to TRBJ1-2; a weak D match, TRBD1 (5 bases). The CDR3 has 14 residues. V lost 4 bases to trimming and J lost 2 bases, with 14 bases between them. CDR1 GTSNPN and CDR2 SVGIG come from the germline V gene (reference sequence). Combining the CDR3 with reference TRBV30 and TRBJ1-2 gives the whole variable domain SQTIHQWPATLVQPVGSPLSLECTVEGTSNPNLYWYRQAAGRGLQLLFYSVGIGQISSEVPQNLSASRPQDRQFILSSKKLLLSDSGFYLCAWTQTASNYGYTFGSGTRLTVV.

The chain couples TRBV6-6 to TRBJ2-7; D not certain. Trimming shortened V by 6 bases and J by 0 bases, and 9 bases separated the two germline ends. Germline V CDR1 and CDR2: MNHNY, SVGAGI (reference sequence). The CDR3 spans 13 residues. CDR3 bases: TGTGCCAGCAGCCGACTTCTCTCCTACGAGCAGTACTTC. Translation gives CASSRLLSYEQYF.